The T cell receptor beta chain described here comes from a study of T cells in Graves' hyperthyroidism and ophthalmopathy. Concerning this clonotype itself: Just one base apart from a much larger clone, this may be a read error.

Germline CDR1 SGHAT, CDR2 FQNNGV. This CDR3 is 13 amino acids long. Trimming took 7 bases from V and 4 from J, leaving 13 bases between them. The source material, RNA transcripts, was used to amplify TCR beta CDR3 regions. HTBI primers were used for first-round RT-PCR of the TCR CDR3. Each CDR3 protein is one row after TCRdb ran MiXCR on the multiplex PCR reads. The sample has hundreds of thousands of distinct CDR3 sequences, approximately 15% seen once. This clonotype was obtained from a man younger than 35 with Graves' ophthalmopathy. Sequenced input: blood. The rearrangement uses TRBV11-2 and TRBJ1-1; maybe TRBD1 (5 bases). CDR3 amino acids: CASNQQGATEAFF. In DNA, the CDR3 is TGTGCCAGCAATCAGCAGGGAGCCACTGAAGCTTTCTTT. Together with reference TRBV11-2 and TRBJ1-1, the CDR3 gives the full variable domain: EAGVAQSPRYKIIEKRQSVAFWCNPISGHATLYWYQQILGQGPKLLIQFQNNGVVDDSQLPKDRFSAERLKGVDSTLKIQPAKLEDSAVYLCASNQQGATEAFFGQGTRLTVV.